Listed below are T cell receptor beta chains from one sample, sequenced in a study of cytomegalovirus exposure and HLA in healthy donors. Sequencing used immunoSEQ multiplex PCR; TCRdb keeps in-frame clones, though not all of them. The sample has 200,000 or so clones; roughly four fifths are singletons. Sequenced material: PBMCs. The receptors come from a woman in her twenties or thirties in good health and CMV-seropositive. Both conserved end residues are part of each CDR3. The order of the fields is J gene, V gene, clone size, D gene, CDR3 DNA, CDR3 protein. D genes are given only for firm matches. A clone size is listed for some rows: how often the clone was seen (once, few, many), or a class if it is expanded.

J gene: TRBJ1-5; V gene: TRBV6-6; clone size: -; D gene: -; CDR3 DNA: TGTGCCAGCACCTACTTACAGGGACAGCCCCAGCATTTT; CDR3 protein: CASTYLQGQPQHF
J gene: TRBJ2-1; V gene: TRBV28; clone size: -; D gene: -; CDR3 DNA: TGTGCCAGCAGTTTTGGGGGGAGCTCCTACAATGAGCAGTTCTTC; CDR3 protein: CASSFGGSSYNEQFF
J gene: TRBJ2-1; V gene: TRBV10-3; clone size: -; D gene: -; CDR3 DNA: TGTGCCATCGCCAGCCAGGGAATAGGGGAGCAGTTCTTC; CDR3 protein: CAIASQGIGEQFF
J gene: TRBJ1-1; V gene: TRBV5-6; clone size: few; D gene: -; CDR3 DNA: TGTGCCAGCAGCTCCGGTACGGGAAAAGCTTTCTTT; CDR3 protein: CASSSGTGKAFF
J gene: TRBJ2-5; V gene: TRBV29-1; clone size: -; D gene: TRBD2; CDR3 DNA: TGCAGCGCTTCGGGGGGACAAGAGACCCAGTACTTC; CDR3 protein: CSASGGQETQYF
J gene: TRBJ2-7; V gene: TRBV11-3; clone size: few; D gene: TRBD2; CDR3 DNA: TGTGCCAGCAGCTCTCTAGCGGGAGGAGGCGAGCAGTACTTC; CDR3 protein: CASSSLAGGGEQYF
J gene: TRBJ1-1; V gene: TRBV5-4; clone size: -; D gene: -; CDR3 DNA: TGTGCCAGCACCGTGGGGCGAGACGCTGAAGCTTTCTTT; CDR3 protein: CASTVGRDAEAFF
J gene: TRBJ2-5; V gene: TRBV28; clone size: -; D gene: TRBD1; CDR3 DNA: TGTGCCAGCAGTTCTCCCCGGGACAGGGGACGCCCCTATTTTCAGTACTTC; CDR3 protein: CASSSPRDRGRPYFQYF
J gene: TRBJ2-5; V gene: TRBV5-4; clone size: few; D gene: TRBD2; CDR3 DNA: TGTGCCAGCAGCTTGCCTAGCGGGGGCCTTCCACAAGAGACCCAGTACTTC; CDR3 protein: CASSLPSGGLPQETQYF
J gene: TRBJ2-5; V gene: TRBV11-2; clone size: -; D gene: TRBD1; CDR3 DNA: TGTGCCAGCAGCTTGGGACAGACTCCGCCGGCGACCCAGTACTTC; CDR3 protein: CASSLGQTPPATQYF
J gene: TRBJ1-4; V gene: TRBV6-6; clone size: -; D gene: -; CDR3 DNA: TGTGCCAGCAGCCAGGCGAATGAAAAACTGTTTTTT; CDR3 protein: CASSQANEKLFF
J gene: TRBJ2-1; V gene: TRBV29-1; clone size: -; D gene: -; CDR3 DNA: TGCAGCGTTCTCCCCAGGCAGAATGAGCAGTTCTTC; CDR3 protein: CSVLPRQNEQFF
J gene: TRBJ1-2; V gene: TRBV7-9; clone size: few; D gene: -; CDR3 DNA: TGTGCCAGCAGCCTAAGGAGCTATGGCTACACCTTC; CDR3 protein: CASSLRSYGYTF
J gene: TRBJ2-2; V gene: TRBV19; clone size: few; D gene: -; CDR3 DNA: TGTGCCAGTAGTACTCTGAGAGAGAGCGGGGAGCTGTTTTTT; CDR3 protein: CASSTLRESGELFF
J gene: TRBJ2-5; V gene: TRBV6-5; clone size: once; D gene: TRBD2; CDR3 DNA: TGTGCCAGCAGTTTATGGAGCGGGAAGGAGACCCAGTACTTC; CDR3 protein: CASSLWSGKETQYF
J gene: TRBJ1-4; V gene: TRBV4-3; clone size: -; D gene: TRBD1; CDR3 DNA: TGCGCCAGCAGCCGAGCCGAGGGGACAGGGAGTGAAAAACTGTTTTTT; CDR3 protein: CASSRAEGTGSEKLFF
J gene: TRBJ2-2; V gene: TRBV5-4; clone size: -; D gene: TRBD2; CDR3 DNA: TGTGCCAGCAGCACACTAGCGGGGGCTCTCAACACCGGGGAGCTGTTTTTT; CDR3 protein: CASSTLAGALNTGELFF
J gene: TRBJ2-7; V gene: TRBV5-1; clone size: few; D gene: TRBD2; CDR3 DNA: TGCGCCAGCAGCTTGGTCGGGCTAGCGGGGCGGGAGCAGTACTTC; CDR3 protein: CASSLVGLAGREQYF
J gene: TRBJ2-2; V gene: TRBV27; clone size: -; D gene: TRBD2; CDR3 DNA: TGTGCCAGCAGTACCCGGGGCGGGAGTGGGACCGGGGAGCTGTTTTTT; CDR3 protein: CASSTRGGSGTGELFF
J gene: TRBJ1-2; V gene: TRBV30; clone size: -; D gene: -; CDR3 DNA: TGTGCCTGGAGTGTAAAGGGAGGACATGGCTACACCTTC; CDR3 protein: CAWSVKGGHGYTF
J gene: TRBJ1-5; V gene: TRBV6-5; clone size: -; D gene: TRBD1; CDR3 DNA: TGTGCCAGCAGACCGGGGCAGGGGGTTCGTCAGCCCCAGCATTTT; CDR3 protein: CASRPGQGVRQPQHF
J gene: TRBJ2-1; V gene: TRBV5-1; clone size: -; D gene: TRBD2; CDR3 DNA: TGCGCCAGCAGCCCAACTAGCGGGAGGGAGGTGTTCTTC; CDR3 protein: CASSPTSGREVFF
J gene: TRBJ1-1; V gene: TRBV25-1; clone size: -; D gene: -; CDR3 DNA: TGTGCCAGCAGCCCCGGAGCGCCAAGGGGTGAGACTGAAGCTTTCTTT; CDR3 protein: CASSPGAPRGETEAFF
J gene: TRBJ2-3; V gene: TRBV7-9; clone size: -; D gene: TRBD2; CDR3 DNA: TGTGCCAGCACCGAGAGTAGCGGGAGGGTAGATACGCAGTATTTT; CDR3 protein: CASTESSGRVDTQYF
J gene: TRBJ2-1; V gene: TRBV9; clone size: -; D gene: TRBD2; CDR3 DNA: TGTGCCAGCAGCGTAGCTAGCGGGGGCACCCCCTACAATGAGCAGTTCTTC; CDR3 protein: CASSVASGGTPYNEQFF
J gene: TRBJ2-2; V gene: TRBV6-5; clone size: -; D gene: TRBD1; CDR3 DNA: TGTGCCAGCAGTTACGGGACAGGGATCGCCGGGGAGCTGTTTTTT; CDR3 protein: CASSYGTGIAGELFF
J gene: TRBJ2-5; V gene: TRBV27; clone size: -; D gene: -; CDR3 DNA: TGTGCCAGCAGTTTAGGACTGGGAATCGAGACCCAGTACTTC; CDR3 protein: CASSLGLGIETQYF